Listed below are T cell receptor beta chains from one sample, sequenced in a study of early T cells in non-severe SARS-CoV-2 infection. Via MiXCR, TCRdb re-called the 5' RACE reads, giving one row per CDR3 protein. The profile shows about 60,000 distinct CDR3 sequences, around 5.2% of them singletons. The sequenced material came from whole blood. These receptors were taken from an adult who was a healthcare worker with PCR-confirmed SARS-CoV-2 infection or an uninfected control (not recorded which). CDR3s include the opening cysteine and the closing phenylalanine or tryptophan. The order of the fields is J gene, D gene, V gene, clone size, CDR3 length, CDR3 protein, CDR3 DNA. D genes are given only for firm matches. Not every row has a clone size; where given, it reads once, few, many or a size class.

>TRBJ2-7|.|TRBV7-9|many|16
CASSLNRDATAYEQYF
TGTGCCAGCAGCTTAAACCGGGACGCCACTGCATACGAGCAGTACTTC
>TRBJ2-4|TRBD2|TRBV11-2|many|20
CASSFDLAGDIFIAKNIQYF
TGTGCCAGCAGCTTCGACTTAGCGGGGGACATTTTTATAGCCAAAAACATTCAGTACTTC
>TRBJ2-7|.|TRBV5-1|many|13
CASSLEQPYEQYF
TGCGCCAGCAGCTTGGAACAGCCCTACGAGCAGTACTTC
>TRBJ2-2|TRBD1|TRBV6-2/TRBV6-3|few|16
CASRPRPGQGNGELFF
TGTGCCAGCAGACCGAGACCGGGACAGGGAAACGGGGAGCTGTTTTTT
>TRBJ1-2|.|TRBV6-5|many|18
CASSYSSQSGGPLYGYTF
TGTGCCAGCAGTTACTCGAGTCAATCGGGGGGACCCCTATACGGCTACACCTTC
>TRBJ2-1|.|TRBV6-2/TRBV6-3|.|14
CASSYGGLSREQFF
TGTGCCAGCAGTTATGGGGGACTCTCAAGGGAGCAGTTCTTC
>TRBJ2-7|TRBD2|TRBV6-6|many|14
CASSYLAGAYEQYF
TGTGCCAGCAGTTATCTAGCGGGGGCCTACGAGCAGTACTTC
>TRBJ2-3|TRBD2|TRBV14|few|14
CASSLAGAKDTQYF
TGTGCCAGCAGTTTAGCGGGGGCGAAGGATACGCAGTATTTT
>TRBJ1-6|.|TRBV3-1|few|12
CASSKWESPLHF
TGTGCCAGCAGCAAATGGGAATCACCCCTCCACTTT
>TRBJ2-5|.|TRBV5-4|.|14
CASSLDPQQETQYF
TGTGCCAGCAGCTTGGATCCGCAGCAAGAGACCCAGTACTTC
>TRBJ1-1|.|TRBV12-3/TRBV12-4|few|19
CASSIRQRLLGVADTEAFF
TGTGCCAGCAGCATTAGACAGAGGTTGCTCGGGGTCGCCGACACTGAAGCTTTCTTT
>TRBJ2-5|.|TRBV27|many|13
CASTGGAGETQYF
TGTGCCAGCACCGGGGGCGCGGGAGAGACCCAGTACTTC
>TRBJ2-7|.|TRBV7-2|many|12
CASSLADREQYF
TGTGCCAGCAGCTTGGCCGATCGGGAGCAGTACTTC
>TRBJ2-5|TRBD2|TRBV7-3|many|16
CASSPSLSGGEETQYF
TGTGCCAGCAGCCCAAGCCTTAGCGGGGGAGAAGAGACCCAGTACTTC
>TRBJ1-1|.|TRBV5-4|many|14
CASRIGGLNTEAFF
TGTGCCAGCAGGATCGGGGGCCTGAACACTGAAGCTTTCTTT
>TRBJ1-5|.|TRBV7-9|many|14
CASSLASAPQPQHF
TGTGCCAGCAGCTTAGCATCGGCACCTCAGCCCCAGCATTTT
>TRBJ1-5|TRBD1|TRBV20-1|.|17
CSALPGQGAFSNQPQHF
TGCAGTGCTTTACCGGGACAGGGGGCTTTTAGCAATCAGCCCCAGCATTTT
>TRBJ1-2|.|TRBV9|few|14
CASSFIDSGNGYTF
TGTGCCAGCAGTTTTATCGACAGTGGGAATGGCTACACCTTC
>TRBJ2-3|.|TRBV24-1|.|16
CATSDRSGSSTDTQYF
TGTGCCACCAGTGACCGTAGCGGCTCTAGCACAGATACGCAGTATTTT
>TRBJ1-1|.|TRBV20-1|few|12
CSAHRVNTEAFF
TGCAGTGCTCACAGGGTAAACACTGAAGCTTTCTTT
>TRBJ2-7|.|TRBV10-1|few|15
CASSPDPTRVDEQYF
TGCGCCAGCAGTCCCGACCCGACCAGAGTGGACGAGCAGTACTTC